The entry that follows covers one T cell receptor (beta chain) sequence. This sample stems from a study of blood T cell repertoires in COVID-19. Looking at the study overall: Samples of COVID-19 (acute and convalescent) were obtained from the United States, Italy and Spain. Nucleic acid was either cDNA or gDNA, and it came from T cells, B-cell-depleted T cells, or PBMCs.

Original processing methods: Counts of nucleated cells, estimated from reference gene primer amplification, were obtained. Sequencing was performed with immunoSEQ multiplex PCR; in TCRdb, only in-frame clones are kept and a portion is missing. The DNA was the basis for D and trimming; V, J and clone size are from that table. The data show 90,000 or so clones, about 82% seen once. The V end was cut by 6 bases, the J end by 5 bases, with 11 bases between. From germline, CDR1 is MNHEY and CDR2 SMNVEV (reference sequence). This CDR3 region has 13 residues. This receptor was taken from a human donor in a cohort sampled during active COVID-19. The chain has TRBV27 and TRBJ1-5; a weak D match, TRBD1 (5 bases). The source material was peripheral blood. Written as DNA, the CDR3 is TGTGCCAGCAGCCCGACAGCTTATCAGCCCCAGCATTTT. Translated: CASSPTAYQPQHF.